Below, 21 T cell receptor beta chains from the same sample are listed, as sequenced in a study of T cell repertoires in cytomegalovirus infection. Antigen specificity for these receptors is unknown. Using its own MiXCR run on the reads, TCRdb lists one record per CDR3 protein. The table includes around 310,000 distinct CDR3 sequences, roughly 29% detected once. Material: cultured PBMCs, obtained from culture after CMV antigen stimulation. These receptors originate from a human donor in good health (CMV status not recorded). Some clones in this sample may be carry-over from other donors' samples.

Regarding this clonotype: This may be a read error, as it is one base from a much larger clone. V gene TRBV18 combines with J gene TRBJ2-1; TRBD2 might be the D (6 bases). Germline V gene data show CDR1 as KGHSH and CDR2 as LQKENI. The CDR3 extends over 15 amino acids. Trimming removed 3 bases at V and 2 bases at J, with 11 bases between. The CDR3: CASSPGTGTYNEQFF. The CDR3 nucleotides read TGTGCCAGCTCACCCGGGACTGGGACCTACAATGAGCAGTTCTTC.

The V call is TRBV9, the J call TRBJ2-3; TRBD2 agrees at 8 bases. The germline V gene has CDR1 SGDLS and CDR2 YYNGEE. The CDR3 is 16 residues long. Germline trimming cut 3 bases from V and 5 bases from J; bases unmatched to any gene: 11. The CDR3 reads CASSAREGLSGDTQYF. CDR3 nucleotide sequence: TGTGCCAGCAGCGCCCGGGAGGGCCTCTCCGGAGATACGCAGTATTTT.

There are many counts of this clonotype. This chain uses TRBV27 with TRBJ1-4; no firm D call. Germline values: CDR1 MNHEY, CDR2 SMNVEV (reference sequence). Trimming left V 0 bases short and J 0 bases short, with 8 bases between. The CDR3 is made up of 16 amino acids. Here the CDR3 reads CASSLSDGATNEKLFF. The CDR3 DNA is TGTGCCAGCAGTTTATCGGATGGTGCAACTAATGAAAAACTGTTTTTT.

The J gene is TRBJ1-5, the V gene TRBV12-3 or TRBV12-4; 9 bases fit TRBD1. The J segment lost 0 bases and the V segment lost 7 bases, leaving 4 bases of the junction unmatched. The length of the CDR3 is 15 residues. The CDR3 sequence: CASNGQGTSNQPQHF. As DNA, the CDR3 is TGTGCCAGCAATGGACAGGGGACTAGCAATCAGCCCCAGCATTTT.

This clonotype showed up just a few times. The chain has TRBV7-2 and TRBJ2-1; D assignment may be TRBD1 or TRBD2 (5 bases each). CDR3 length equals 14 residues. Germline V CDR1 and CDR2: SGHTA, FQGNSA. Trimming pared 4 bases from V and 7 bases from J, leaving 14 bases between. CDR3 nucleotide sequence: TGTGCCAGCAGCTCGAGGGACCCGAAAAATGAGCAGTTCTTC. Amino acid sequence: CASSSRDPKNEQFF.

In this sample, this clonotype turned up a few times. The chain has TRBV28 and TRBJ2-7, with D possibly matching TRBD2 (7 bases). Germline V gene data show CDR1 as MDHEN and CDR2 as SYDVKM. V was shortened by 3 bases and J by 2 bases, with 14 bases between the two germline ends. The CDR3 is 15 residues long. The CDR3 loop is CASSFPREGAYEQYF. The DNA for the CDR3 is TGTGCCAGCAGTTTTCCGAGGGAGGGGGCCTACGAGCAGTACTTC. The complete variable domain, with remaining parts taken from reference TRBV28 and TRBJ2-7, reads DVKVTQSSRYLVKRTGEKVFLECVQDMDHENMFWYRQDPGLGLRLIYFSYDVKMKEKGDIPEGYSVSREKKERFSLILESASTNQTSMYLCASSFPREGAYEQYFGPGTRLTVT.

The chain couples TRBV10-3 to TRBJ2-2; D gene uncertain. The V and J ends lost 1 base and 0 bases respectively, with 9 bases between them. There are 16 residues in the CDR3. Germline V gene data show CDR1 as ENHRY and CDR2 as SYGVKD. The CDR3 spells CAISEFGGSNTGELFF. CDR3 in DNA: TGTGCCATCAGTGAGTTTGGTGGGTCGAACACCGGGGAGCTGTTTTTT.

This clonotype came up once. Written as DNA, the CDR3 is TGTGCCAGCAGCTTTGCAGGGTTAGCGGACCACAATGAGCAGTTCTTC. It translates to CASSFAGLADHNEQFF. The chain links TRBV5-4 to TRBJ2-1, with a tentative D call TRBD2 (6 bases). Per the germline V gene, CDR1 is SGHNT and CDR2 is YYREEE (reference sequence). The CDR3 has 16 residues. Between the trimmed V and J ends, which lost 2 bases and 5 bases, there was a span of 17 bases.

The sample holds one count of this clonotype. The CDR3, as DNA: TGTGCCAGCAGCCAAGTGGTCGGAACCTACGAGCAGTACTTC. Translated: CASSQVVGTYEQYF. J is TRBJ2-7 and V is TRBV3-1; D is undetermined. This CDR3 has 14 amino acids. V dropped 1 base and J dropped 2 bases, with 9 bases sitting between them. Germline V gene lookup returns CDR1 LGHDT and CDR2 YNNKEL (reference sequence).

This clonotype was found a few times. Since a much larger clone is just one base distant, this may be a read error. The CDR3 sequence: CASSRGEETQYF. Here the CDR3 DNA reads TGTGCCAGCAGCCGGGGGGAAGAGACCCAGTACTTC. The rearrangement joins TRBV7-9 to TRBJ2-5; 7 bases match TRBD2. In germline, CDR1 is SEHNR, CDR2 FQNEAQ (reference sequence). The CDR3 covers 12 residues. The V and J ends lost 5 bases and 3 bases, in that order; junction bases with no gene match: 0.

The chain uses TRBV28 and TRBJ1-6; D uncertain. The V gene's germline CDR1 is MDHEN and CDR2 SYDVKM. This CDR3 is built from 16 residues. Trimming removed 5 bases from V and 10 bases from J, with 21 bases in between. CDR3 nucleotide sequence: TGTGCCAGCAGTCGGGTCGACTTCACCCAAATATCACCCCTCCACTTT. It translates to CASSRVDFTQISPLHF.

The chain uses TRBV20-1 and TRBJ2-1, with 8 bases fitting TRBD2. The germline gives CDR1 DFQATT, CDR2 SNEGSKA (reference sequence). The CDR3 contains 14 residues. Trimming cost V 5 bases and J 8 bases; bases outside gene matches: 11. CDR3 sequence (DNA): TGCAGTGCTGTCCGGGGGGGGCGTCTCGATGAGCAGTTCTTC. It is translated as CSAVRGGRLDEQFF.

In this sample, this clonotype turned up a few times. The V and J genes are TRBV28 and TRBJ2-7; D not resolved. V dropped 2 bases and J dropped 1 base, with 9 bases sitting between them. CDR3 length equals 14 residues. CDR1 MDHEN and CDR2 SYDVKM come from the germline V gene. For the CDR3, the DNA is TGTGCCAGCAGTTTAGGTCACAGTTCCTACGAGCAGTACTTC. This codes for CASSLGHSSYEQYF.

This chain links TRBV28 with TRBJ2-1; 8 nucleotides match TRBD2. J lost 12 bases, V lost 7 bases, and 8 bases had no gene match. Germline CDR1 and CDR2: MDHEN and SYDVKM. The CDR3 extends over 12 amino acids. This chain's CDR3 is CASNDGRGRQFF. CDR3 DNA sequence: TGTGCCAGCAATGACGGGAGGGGCCGGCAGTTCTTC. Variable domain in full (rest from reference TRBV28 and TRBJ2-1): DVKVTQSSRYLVKRTGEKVFLECVQDMDHENMFWYRQDPGLGLRLIYFSYDVKMKEKGDIPEGYSVSREKKERFSLILESASTNQTSMYLCASNDGRGRQFFGPGTRLTVL.

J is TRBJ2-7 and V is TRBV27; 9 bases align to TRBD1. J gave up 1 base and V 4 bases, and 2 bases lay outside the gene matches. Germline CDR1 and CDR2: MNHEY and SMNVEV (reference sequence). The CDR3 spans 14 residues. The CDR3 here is CASSYRGQSYEQYF. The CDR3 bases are TGTGCCAGCAGTTACAGGGGGCAGTCCTACGAGCAGTACTTC.

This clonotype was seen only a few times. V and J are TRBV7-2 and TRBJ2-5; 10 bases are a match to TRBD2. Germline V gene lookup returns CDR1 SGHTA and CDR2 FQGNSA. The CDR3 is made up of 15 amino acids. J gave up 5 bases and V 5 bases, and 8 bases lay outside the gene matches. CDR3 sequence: CASSPSGGASETQYF. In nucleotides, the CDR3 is TGTGCCAGCAGCCCAAGCGGGGGGGCCTCGGAGACCCAGTACTTC.

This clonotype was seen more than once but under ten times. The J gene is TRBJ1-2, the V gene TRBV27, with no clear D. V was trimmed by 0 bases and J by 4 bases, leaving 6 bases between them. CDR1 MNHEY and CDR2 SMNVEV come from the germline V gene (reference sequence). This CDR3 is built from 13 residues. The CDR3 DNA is TGTGCCAGCAGTTTATCGGAAACCTATGGCTACACCTTC. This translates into CASSLSETYGYTF.

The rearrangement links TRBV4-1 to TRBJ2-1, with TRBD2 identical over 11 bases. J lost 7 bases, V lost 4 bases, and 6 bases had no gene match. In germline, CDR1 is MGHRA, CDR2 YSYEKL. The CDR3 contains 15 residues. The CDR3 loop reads CASSLLLAGDNEQFF. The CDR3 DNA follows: TGCGCCAGCAGCCTCTTACTAGCGGGAGATAATGAGCAGTTCTTC.

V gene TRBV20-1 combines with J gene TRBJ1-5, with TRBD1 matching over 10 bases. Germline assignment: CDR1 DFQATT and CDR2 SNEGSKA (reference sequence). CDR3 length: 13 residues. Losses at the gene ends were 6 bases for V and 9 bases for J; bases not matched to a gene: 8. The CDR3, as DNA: TGCAGTGCAAAGACAGGGGGCGAGGGGCCCCAGCATTTT. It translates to CSAKTGGEGPQHF.

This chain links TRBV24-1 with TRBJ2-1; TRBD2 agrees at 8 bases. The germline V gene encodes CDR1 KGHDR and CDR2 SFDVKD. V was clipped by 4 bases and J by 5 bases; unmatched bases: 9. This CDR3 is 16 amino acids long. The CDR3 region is CATSDTLAGPDNEQFF. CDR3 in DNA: TGTGCCACCAGTGACACGCTAGCGGGCCCTGACAATGAGCAGTTCTTC.

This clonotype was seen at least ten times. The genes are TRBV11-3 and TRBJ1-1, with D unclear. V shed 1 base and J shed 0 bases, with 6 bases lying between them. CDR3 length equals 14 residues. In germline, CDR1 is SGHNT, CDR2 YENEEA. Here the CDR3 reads CASSLAAVNTEAFF. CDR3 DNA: TGTGCCAGCAGCTTAGCGGCGGTGAACACTGAAGCTTTCTTT.